The 21 T cell receptor beta chains reported below all come from one sample, sequenced in a study of T cell repertoires in aging, cancer and after chemotherapy (dated by TCRdb to about 2019). The sample was run on an Illumina MiSeq. Using a mixed TRB-A/B primer pool, multiplex touch-down PCR amplified rearranged TRB sequences covering the V, D and J segments. In-frame beta chains were kept once TCRdb had trimmed the public reads at Q25 with fastp and called clones with MiXCR. CDR3 protein duplicates are merged, each entry listing the most common genes and DNA. The table for this sample lists roughly 12,000 distinct CDR3 sequences; 20% to 30% of them were counted only once. The top ten clonotypes cover 1.5% to 2% of the sample. Genomic DNA extracted from peripheral blood, rather than sorted cells or RNA, was used as the source for amplification of TCR beta rearrangements. Specimen: blood. These receptors came from a human donor in good health.

The rearrangement joins TRBV20-1 to TRBJ2-7, with TRBD1 identical over 7 bases. Losses at the gene ends were 3 bases for V and 7 bases for J; bases not matched to a gene: 9. The CDR3 runs 13 residues. Germline V CDR1 and CDR2: DFQATT, SNEGSKA (reference sequence). The DNA of the CDR3 is TGCAGTGCTAGTCGACGGAGCAGGGGGGAGCAGTACTTC. It yields the protein CSASRRSRGEQYF.

As concerns this clonotype: At one boundary the junction diverges from the germline segment, which might be a read error. This chain links TRBV20-1 with TRBJ1-5; D is perhaps TRBD1 (6 bases). There are 17 residues in the CDR3. Looked up from germline, CDR1 is DFQATT and CDR2 is SNEGSKA (reference sequence). CDR3 in amino acids: CSARGGNLGYGNQPQHF. Written as DNA, the CDR3 is TGCAGTGCAAGAGGGGGTAACCTTGGATATGGCAATCAGCCCCAGCATTTT.

The CDR3 sequence is CASTGQHRGTEAFF. The CDR3 coding sequence is TGTGCCAGCACGGGCCAACATCGCGGCACTGAAGCTTTCTTT. J is TRBJ1-1 and V is TRBV11-2; no definite D call. From germline, CDR1 is SGHAT and CDR2 FQNNGV. V was pared by 7 bases and J by 4 bases, with 16 bases between. This CDR3 spans 14 amino acids.

This clonotype was detected a few times. The chain links TRBV27 to TRBJ1-1, with D perhaps TRBD1 (5 bases). V lost 5 bases and J 0 bases, leaving 16 bases between the germline ends. The CDR3 length is 16 residues. Germline V gene lookup returns CDR1 MNHEY and CDR2 SMNVEV (reference sequence). The chain's CDR3 is CASSPTHRTLNTEAFF. CDR3 coding DNA: TGTGCCAGCAGTCCCACACACAGGACCTTGAACACTGAAGCTTTCTTT.

This clonotype was seen a few times. V is TRBV25-1 and J is TRBJ2-1; 11 bases are shared with TRBD2. Per germline, CDR1 MGHDK and CDR2 SYGVNS. V shed 6 bases and J 11 bases; nucleotides not matched to a gene: 12. There are 15 residues in the CDR3. In DNA form, the CDR3 reads TGTGCCAGCAGGGCCCTTAGCGGGGGGGCAGAAAAGCAGTTCTTC. Its translation: CASRALSGGAEKQFF.

This clonotype appeared once. A read error may explain this, as a much larger clone is one base away. The chain uses TRBV5-5 and TRBJ1-6, with a possible D match to TRBD1 (5 bases). The V end was cut by 3 bases, the J end by 5 bases, with 9 bases between. Per the germline V gene, CDR1 is SGHKS and CDR2 is YYEKEE (reference sequence). This CDR3 is built from 14 residues. The DNA for the CDR3 is TGTGCCAGCAGCTCCGGACATGATAATTCACCCCTCCACTTT. Its translation is CASSSGHDNSPLHF. Full variable domain (rest looked up from reference TRBV5-5 and TRBJ1-6): DAGVTQSPTHLIKTRGQQVTLRCSPISGHKSVSWYQQVLGQGPQFIFQYYEKEERGRGNFPDRFSARQFPNYSSELNVNALLLGDSALYLCASSSGHDNSPLHFGNGTRLTVT.

The table lists this clonotype with a few counts. The CDR3 region is CASSRPGTASDGYTF. For the CDR3, the DNA is TGCGCCAGCAGCCGGCCCGGGACAGCCTCCGATGGCTACACCTTC. This chain uses TRBV4-1 with TRBJ1-2; 7 nucleotides line up with TRBD1. This CDR3 comprises 15 residues. The ends lost 4 bases at V and 6 bases at J; junction bases unmatched: 11. Germline V gene sequence: CDR1 MGHRA, CDR2 YSYEKL.

The table lists this clonotype with a few counts. DNA for the CDR3: TGTGCCAGCAGCTTAGCGCGGGGGTTTGATTCACCCCTCCACTTT. Translation: CASSLARGFDSPLHF. J is TRBJ1-6 and V is TRBV7-9; a possible D gene is TRBD1 (5 bases). Trimming took off 0 bases at V and 8 bases at J, with 11 bases between the two ends. Per germline, CDR1 SEHNR and CDR2 FQNEAQ (reference sequence). The CDR3 covers 15 residues.

The CDR3 spells CASPRTRPSTEAFF. DNA of the CDR3: TGTGCCAGCCCTCGGACGAGGCCGAGCACTGAAGCTTTCTTT. The genes are TRBV21-1 and TRBJ1-1. TRBV21-1 is marked as a pseudogene. This CDR3 is 14 amino acids long.

The chain uses TRBV7-9 and TRBJ2-5; D not resolved. This CDR3 comprises 11 residues. With 4 bases removed from V and 4 bases from J, the gap between germline ends came to 4 bases. Germline V CDR1 and CDR2: SEHNR, FQNEAQ (reference sequence). CDR3 sequence: CASSYTETQYF. The DNA of the CDR3 is TGTGCCAGCAGCTATACAGAGACCCAGTACTTC.

In this sample, this clonotype turned up a few times. This chain uses TRBV12-3 or TRBV12-4 with TRBJ2-1; no clear D gene. CDR3 length: 14 residues. V was cut by 4 bases and J by 3 bases, with 10 bases left in between. DNA of the CDR3: TGTGCCAGCAGTTCTGCGTTCCGCTACAATGAGCAGTTCTTC. Its translation is CASSSAFRYNEQFF.

This clonotype appeared a few times. The chain uses TRBV7-9 and TRBJ2-1, with TRBD2 identical over 10 bases. Looked up from germline, CDR1 is SEHNR and CDR2 is FQNEAQ (reference sequence). Trimming cost V 6 bases and J 8 bases; bases outside gene matches: 13. This CDR3 spans 16 amino acids. The CDR3 loop is CASRYGLSGGADEQFF. CDR3 sequence (DNA): TGTGCCAGCAGGTACGGACTAAGCGGGGGGGCCGATGAGCAGTTCTTC. The full variable domain, rest sourced from reference TRBV7-9 and TRBJ2-1, is DTGVSQNPRHKITKRGQNVTFRCDPISEHNRLYWYRQTLGQGPEFLTYFQNEAQLEKSRLLSDRFSAERPKGSFSTLEIQRTEQGDSAMYLCASRYGLSGGADEQFFGPGTRLTVL.

This chain connects TRBV9 to TRBJ2-3; 7 bases are shared with TRBD1. Unmatched junction bases numbered 13, after V lost 4 bases and J lost 8 bases. CDR3 length: 15 amino acids. Germline loops: CDR1 SGDLS, CDR2 YYNGEE. CDR3 loop: CASSPGTDPRRTQYF. CDR3 DNA: TGTGCCAGCAGCCCGGGGACAGATCCACGTCGTACGCAGTATTTT.

In this sample, this clonotype turned up a few times. This may come from a read error, since a much larger clone is one base off. V gene TRBV7-2 combines with J gene TRBJ2-3; D is undetermined. Germline CDR1 is SGHTA and CDR2 is FQGNSA. The CDR3 runs to 9 residues. Trimming stripped 9 bases from V and 4 bases from J, with 2 bases between. In DNA, the CDR3 is TGTGCCAGTCCAGATACGCAGTATTTT. Protein sequence: CASPDTQYF. Complete variable domain (other parts from reference TRBV7-2 and TRBJ2-3): GAGVSQSPSNKVTEKGKDVELRCDPISGHTALYWYRQSLGQGLEFLIYFQGNSAPDKSGLPSDRFSAERTGGSVSTLTIQRTQQEDSAVYLCASPDTQYFGPGTRLTVL.

In regard to this clonotype: Being one base from a much bigger clone, this may be a read error. V is TRBV5-1 and J is TRBJ1-2; D ambiguous. This CDR3 is built from 13 residues. The germline V gene has CDR1 SGHRS and CDR2 YFSETQ. CDR3 amino acids: CASSWCLAYGYTF. The CDR3 DNA sequence: TGTGCCAGCAGCTGGTGTTTGGCGTATGGCTACACCTTC.

CDR3 in DNA: TGTGCCTGGAGTGTATCTGGGCCTGGCTACACCTTC. Its protein is CAWSVSGPGYTF. The V and J genes are TRBV30 and TRBJ1-2; D gene ambiguous. V was trimmed by 0 bases and J by 7 bases, leaving 9 bases between them. Looked up from germline, CDR1 is GTSNPN and CDR2 is SVGIG (reference sequence). The CDR3 is 12 amino acids. Looking up the rest from reference TRBV30 and TRBJ1-2 gives the full variable domain: SQTIHQWPATLVQPVGSPLSLECTVEGTSNPNLYWYRQAAGRGLQLLFYSVGIGQISSEVPQNLSASRPQDRQFILSSKKLLLSDSGFYLCAWSVSGPGYTFGSGTRLTVV.

A few counts support this clonotype. The chain is built from TRBV27 and TRBJ2-3, with D possibly being TRBD2 (6 bases). V was clipped by 4 bases and J by 2 bases, with 13 bases between them. Germline V gene lookup returns CDR1 MNHEY and CDR2 SMNVEV (reference sequence). The CDR3 is 15 amino acids. In nucleotides, the CDR3 is TGTGCCAGCAGTTCATCCGGGACTCTCACAGATACGCAGTATTTT. It translates to CASSSSGTLTDTQYF.

By share, this clonotype counts as medium-sized. The gene calls are TRBV30 and TRBJ1-2, with 8 bases aligning to TRBD1. Germline CDR1 GTSNPN, CDR2 SVGIG (reference sequence). V shed 2 bases and J 4 bases; nucleotides not matched to a gene: 3. This CDR3 region has 13 residues. DNA of the CDR3: TGTGCCTGGAGTTTGACAGGGGTCTATGGCTACACCTTC. Translation gives CAWSLTGVYGYTF.

This clonotype was seen only a few times. The V gene is TRBV12-3 or TRBV12-4, the J gene TRBJ2-7, with D perhaps given as TRBD1 or TRBD2 (6 bases each). The CDR3 has 14 residues. V shed 8 bases and J shed 7 bases, with 21 bases lying between them. CDR3 in DNA: TGTGCCAGCGGGGGGAAAGGACAGTTTGGTGAGCAGTACTTC. Translation gives CASGGKGQFGEQYF.

There are a few counts of this clonotype. V usage is TRBV18 and J usage is TRBJ2-1; D is unresolved. With 0 bases removed from V and 4 bases from J, the gap between germline ends came to 7 bases. The CDR3 has 14 residues. Germline V gene lookup returns CDR1 KGHSH and CDR2 LQKENI. CDR3 nucleotides: TGTGCCAGCTCACCACCGTCCTTATACAATGAGCAGTTCTTC. Amino acid sequence: CASSPPSLYNEQFF.

This clonotype has only a few counts. This rearrangement joins TRBV20-1 to TRBJ2-5; TRBD1 matches 7 bases. CDR1 and CDR2 (germline): DFQATT, SNEGSKA (reference sequence). The junction had 14 bases not matched to a gene; V was cut back by 6 bases and J by 1 base. The CDR3 is made up of 16 amino acids. For the CDR3, the DNA is TGCAGTGCCACCGGGACAGTGTGGCCAATCCAAGAGACCCAGTACTTC. Protein product: CSATGTVWPIQETQYF.